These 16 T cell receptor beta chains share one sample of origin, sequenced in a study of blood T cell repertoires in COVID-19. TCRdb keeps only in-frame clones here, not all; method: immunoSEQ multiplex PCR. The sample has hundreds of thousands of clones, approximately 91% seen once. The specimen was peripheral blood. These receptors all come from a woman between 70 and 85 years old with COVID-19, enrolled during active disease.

The DNA of the CDR3 is TGTGCCAGCAGTCCCTTCGACAGGGGAGGTAATTCACCCCTCCACTTT. Amino acids: CASSPFDRGGNSPLHF. The J gene is TRBJ1-6, the V gene TRBV7-6; 8 bases match TRBD1. The CDR3 loop spans 16 amino acids. Per the germline V gene, CDR1 is SGHVS and CDR2 is FNYEAQ. V shed 6 bases, J shed 6 bases, and the junction held 10 bases outside the gene matches.

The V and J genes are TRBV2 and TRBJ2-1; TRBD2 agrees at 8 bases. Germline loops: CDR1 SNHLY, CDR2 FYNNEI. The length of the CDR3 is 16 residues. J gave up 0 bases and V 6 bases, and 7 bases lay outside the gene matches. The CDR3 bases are TGTGCCAGCAGCGGCGGGGGGCAAAGCTCCTACAATGAGCAGTTCTTC. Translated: CASSGGGQSSYNEQFF.

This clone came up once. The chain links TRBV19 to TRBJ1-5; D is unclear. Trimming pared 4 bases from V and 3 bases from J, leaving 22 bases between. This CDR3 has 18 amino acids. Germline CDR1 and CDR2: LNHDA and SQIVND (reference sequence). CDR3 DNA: TGTGCCAGTAGTACCCCCGGGGAGGCAGCAGCGTTCAATCAGCCCCAGCATTTT. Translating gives CASSTPGEAAAFNQPQHF.

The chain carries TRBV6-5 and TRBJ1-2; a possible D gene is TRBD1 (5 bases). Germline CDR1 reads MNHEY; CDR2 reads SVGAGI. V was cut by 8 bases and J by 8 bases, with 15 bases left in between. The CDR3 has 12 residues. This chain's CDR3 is CASCDWGKGYTF. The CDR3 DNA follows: TGTGCCAGCTGCGATTGGGGCAAGGGCTACACCTTC.

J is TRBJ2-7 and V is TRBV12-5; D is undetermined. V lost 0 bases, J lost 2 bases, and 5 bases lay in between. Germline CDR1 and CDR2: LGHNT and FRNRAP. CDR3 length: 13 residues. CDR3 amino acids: CASGLVGAYEQYF. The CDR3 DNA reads TGTGCTAGTGGTTTGGTAGGAGCCTACGAGCAGTACTTC.

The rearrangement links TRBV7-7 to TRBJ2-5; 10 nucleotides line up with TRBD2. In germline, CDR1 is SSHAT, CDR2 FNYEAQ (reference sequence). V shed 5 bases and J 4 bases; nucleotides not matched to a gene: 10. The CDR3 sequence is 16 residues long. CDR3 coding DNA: TGTGCCAGCAGCCCTAAAGCGGGGGGGGCCGGAGAGACCCAGTACTTC. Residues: CASSPKAGGAGETQYF.

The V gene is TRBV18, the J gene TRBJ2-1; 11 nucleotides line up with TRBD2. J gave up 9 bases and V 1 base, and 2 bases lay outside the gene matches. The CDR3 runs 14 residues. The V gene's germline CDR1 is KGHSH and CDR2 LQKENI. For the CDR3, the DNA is TGTGCCAGCTCACCACTAGCGGGGGGGCCTGAGCAGTTCTTC. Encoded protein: CASSPLAGGPEQFF. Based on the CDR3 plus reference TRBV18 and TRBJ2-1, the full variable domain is NAGVMQNPRHLVRRRGQEARLRCSPMKGHSHVYWYRQLPEEGLKFMVYLQKENIIDESGMPKERFSAEFPKEGPSILRIQQVVRGDSAAYFCASSPLAGGPEQFFGPGTRLTVL.

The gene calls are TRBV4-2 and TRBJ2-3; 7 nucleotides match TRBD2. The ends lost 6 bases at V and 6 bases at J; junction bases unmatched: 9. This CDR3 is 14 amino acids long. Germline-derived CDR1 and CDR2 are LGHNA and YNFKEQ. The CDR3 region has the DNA TGTGCCAGCAGACGGGACTATGGAGAGGATACGCAGTATTTT. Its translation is CASRRDYGEDTQYF.

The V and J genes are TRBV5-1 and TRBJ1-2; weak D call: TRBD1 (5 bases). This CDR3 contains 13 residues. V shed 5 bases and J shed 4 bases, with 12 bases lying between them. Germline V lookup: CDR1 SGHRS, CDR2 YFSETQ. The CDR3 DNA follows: TGCGCCAGCAGTCTTGACAGCCGCTATGGCTACACCTTC. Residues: CASSLDSRYGYTF.

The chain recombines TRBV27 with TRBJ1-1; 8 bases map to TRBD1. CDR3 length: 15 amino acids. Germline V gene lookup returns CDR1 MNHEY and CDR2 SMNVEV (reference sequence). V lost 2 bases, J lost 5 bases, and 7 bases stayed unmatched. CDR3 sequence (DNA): TGTGCCAGCAGTTTAACTGGACAGGGAGGAACTGAAGCTTTCTTT. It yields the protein CASSLTGQGGTEAFF.

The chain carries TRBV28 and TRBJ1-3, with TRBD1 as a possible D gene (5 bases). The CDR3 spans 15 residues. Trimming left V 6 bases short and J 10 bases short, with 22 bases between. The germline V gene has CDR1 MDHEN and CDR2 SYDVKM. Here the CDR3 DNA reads TGTGCCAGCAGGGATGGACGTTCTGGAAAGGGGACCATATATTTT. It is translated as CASRDGRSGKGTIYF.

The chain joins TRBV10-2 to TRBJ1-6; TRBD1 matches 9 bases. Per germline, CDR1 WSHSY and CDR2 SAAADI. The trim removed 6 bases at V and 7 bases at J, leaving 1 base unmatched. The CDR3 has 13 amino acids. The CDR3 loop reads CASRGQGNSPLHF. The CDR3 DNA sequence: TGCGCCAGCAGAGGACAGGGGAATTCACCCCTCCACTTT.

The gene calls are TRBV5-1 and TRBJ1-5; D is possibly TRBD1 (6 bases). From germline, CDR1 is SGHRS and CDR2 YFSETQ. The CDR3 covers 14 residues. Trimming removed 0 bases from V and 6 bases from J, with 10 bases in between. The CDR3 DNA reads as TGCGCCAGCAGCTTGGACACAGGGAGTCAGCCCCAGCATTTT. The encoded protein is CASSLDTGSQPQHF.

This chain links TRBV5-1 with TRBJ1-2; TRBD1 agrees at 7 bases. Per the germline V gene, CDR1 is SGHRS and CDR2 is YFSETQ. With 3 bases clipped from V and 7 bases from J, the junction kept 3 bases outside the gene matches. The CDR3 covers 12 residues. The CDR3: CASSSQGIGYTF. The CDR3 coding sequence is TGCGCCAGCAGCTCACAGGGGATTGGCTACACCTTC.

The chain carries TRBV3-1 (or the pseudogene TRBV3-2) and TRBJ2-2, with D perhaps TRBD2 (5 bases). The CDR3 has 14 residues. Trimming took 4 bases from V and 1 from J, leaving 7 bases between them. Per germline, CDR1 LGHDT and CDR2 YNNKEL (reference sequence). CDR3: CASSPRGNTGELFF. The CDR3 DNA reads TGTGCCAGCAGCCCACGGGGGAACACCGGGGAGCTGTTTTTT.

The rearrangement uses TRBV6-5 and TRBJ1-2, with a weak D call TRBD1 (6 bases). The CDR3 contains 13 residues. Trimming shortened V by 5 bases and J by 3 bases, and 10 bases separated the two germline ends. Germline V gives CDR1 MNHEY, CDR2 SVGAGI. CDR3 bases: TGTGCCAGCAGTAGGACAGTCTACTATGGCTACACCTTC. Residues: CASSRTVYYGYTF.